Following are 5 T cell receptor beta chains from one sample sequenced in a study of blood T cell repertoires in COVID-19. The assay was immunoSEQ multiplex PCR, and TCRdb's table has in-frame clones only and misses some. The sample has around 450,000 clones; around 89% are singletons. Source material: peripheral blood. Receptor source: a woman in her 30s with acute or convalescent COVID-19.

The genes are TRBV9 and TRBJ2-2; tentatively, D is TRBD2 (6 bases). Germline CDR1 is SGDLS and CDR2 is YYNGEE. The CDR3 sequence is 14 residues long. V shed 5 bases and J shed 1 base, with 9 bases lying between them. The CDR3 here is CASRGGLNTGELFF. In DNA form, the CDR3 reads TGTGCCAGCAGGGGGGGTCTGAACACCGGGGAGCTGTTTTTT. The variable domain in full, with the rest retrieved from reference TRBV9 and TRBJ2-2, is DSGVTQTPKHLITATGQRVTLRCSPRSGDLSVYWYQQSLDQGLQFLIQYYNGEERAKGNILERFSAQQFPDLHSELNLSSLELGDSALYFCASRGGLNTGELFFGEGSRLTVL.

The chain is built from TRBV7-9 and TRBJ2-2; TRBD2 is a possible D gene (5 bases). The CDR3 totals 16 residues. V shed 5 bases and J shed 1 base, with 14 bases lying between them. From germline, CDR1 is SEHNR and CDR2 FQNEAQ (reference sequence). CDR3 in amino acids: CASSPARAKNTGELFF. The CDR3 DNA reads TGTGCCAGCAGCCCCGCGAGGGCCAAGAACACCGGGGAGCTGTTTTTT.

V gene TRBV7-9 combines with J gene TRBJ1-2; D gene unclear. CDR3 length: 12 residues. V was pared by 1 base and J by 8 bases, with 8 bases between. Germline CDR1 reads SEHNR; CDR2 reads FQNEAQ (reference sequence). Here the CDR3 reads CASSLEREGYTF. In nucleotides, the CDR3 is TGTGCCAGCAGCTTAGAGCGGGAGGGCTACACCTTC.

The chain uses TRBV5-5 and TRBJ2-5, with D maybe TRBD1 (6 bases). Germline CDR1 is SGHKS and CDR2 is YYEKEE (reference sequence). V was pared by 0 bases and J by 2 bases, with 11 bases between. This CDR3 contains 15 residues. The CDR3 DNA reads TGTGCCAGCAGCTTGGGAGACAGGAAACAAGAGACCCAGTACTTC. Protein product: CASSLGDRKQETQYF.

The genes are TRBV6-4 and TRBJ2-2; perhaps TRBD2 as D (6 bases). Germline V gives CDR1 MRHNA, CDR2 SNTAGT. V was shortened by 2 bases and J by 5 bases, with 15 bases between the two germline ends. The CDR3 runs to 16 residues. Written as DNA, the CDR3 is TGTGCCAGCAGTGACGCGGGGCTCGGCGGGACCGGGGAGCTGTTTTTT. The encoded protein is CASSDAGLGGTGELFF.